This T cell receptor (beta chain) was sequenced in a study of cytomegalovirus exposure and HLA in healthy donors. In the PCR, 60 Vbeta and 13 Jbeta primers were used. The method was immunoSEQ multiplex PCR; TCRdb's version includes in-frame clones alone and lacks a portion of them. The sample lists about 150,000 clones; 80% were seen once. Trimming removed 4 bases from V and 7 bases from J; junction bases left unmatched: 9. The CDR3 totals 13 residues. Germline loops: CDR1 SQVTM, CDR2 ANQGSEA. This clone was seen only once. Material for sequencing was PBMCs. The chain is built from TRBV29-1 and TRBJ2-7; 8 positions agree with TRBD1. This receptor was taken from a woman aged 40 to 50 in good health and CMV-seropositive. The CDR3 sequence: CSVGAGGSGEQYF. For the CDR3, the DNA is TGCAGCGTTGGGGCAGGGGGCTCGGGGGAGCAGTACTTC.